These T cell receptor beta chains were read from a single sample in a study of blood T cell repertoires in COVID-19. Sequencing was performed with immunoSEQ multiplex PCR; in TCRdb, only in-frame clones are kept and a portion is missing. The table has 200,000 to 250,000 clones, around 90% seen once. What was sequenced was PBMCs or T cells enriched from blood (not recorded which). These receptors all come from a young man who had been exposed to COVID-19. Each CDR3 is given without its conserved first and last residue. Fields, in order: CDR3 protein, D gene, J gene, V gene. The D gene is left open where the match is weak.

CDR3: ASSTNTGANTIY
D: NA
J: TRBJ1-3
V: TRBV11-3

CDR3: ASSATGGWSTDTQY
D: TRBD1
J: TRBJ2-3
V: TRBV9

CDR3: ASIAGSTDTQY
D: NA
J: TRBJ2-3
V: TRBV6-5

CDR3: ASSLTSTGELF
D: NA
J: TRBJ2-2
V: TRBV9

CDR3: ASALQGTTDTQY
D: NA
J: TRBJ2-3
V: TRBV7-8

CDR3: SVSTGTGGWTEAF
D: TRBD1
J: TRBJ1-1
V: TRBV29-1

CDR3: ASSNAGTEAF
D: NA
J: TRBJ1-1
V: TRBV6-5

CDR3: ASSLIWYPLANLEQF
D: NA
J: TRBJ2-1
V: TRBV5-6

CDR3: ASSFYWGTVAGYT
D: TRBD1
J: TRBJ1-2
V: TRBV7-2

CDR3: ATLSAGGVDEQF
D: TRBD1
J: TRBJ2-1
V: TRBV10-2

CDR3: ATSRGQGGGYT
D: TRBD1
J: TRBJ1-2
V: TRBV15

CDR3: ASSNRNQGSYNSPLH
D: NA
J: TRBJ1-6
V: TRBV19

CDR3: ASSLTGALNTEAF
D: NA
J: TRBJ1-1
V: TRBV5-4

CDR3: ASHPTGSREQY
D: NA
J: TRBJ2-7
V: TRBV6-5

CDR3: ASSQFLGGNSPLH
D: NA
J: TRBJ1-6
V: TRBV3-1/TRBV3-2

CDR3: ASSLTTYEQY
D: NA
J: TRBJ2-7
V: TRBV7-2

CDR3: ASSPTSSGNYGYT
D: NA
J: TRBJ1-2
V: TRBV5-5

CDR3: ASSSGLYTEAF
D: NA
J: TRBJ1-1
V: TRBV5-4

CDR3: ASSRTGASEQY
D: TRBD1
J: TRBJ2-7
V: TRBV4-2

CDR3: ASSPMGQEVYGYT
D: TRBD1
J: TRBJ1-2
V: TRBV14

CDR3: ASSPTRGADTQY
D: TRBD2
J: TRBJ2-3
V: TRBV5-4

CDR3: ATSSTSSNQPQH
D: NA
J: TRBJ1-5
V: TRBV15

CDR3: ASSPRTGEGQPQH
D: TRBD1
J: TRBJ1-5
V: TRBV7-6

CDR3: ASSLFSGPGNTIY
D: NA
J: TRBJ1-3
V: TRBV5-6

CDR3: ASSYPGTGYEQY
D: TRBD1
J: TRBJ2-7
V: TRBV11-2

CDR3: ASSSIRLAGAVLTDTQY
D: TRBD2
J: TRBJ2-3
V: TRBV27

CDR3: ASGLAGSEQY
D: TRBD2
J: TRBJ2-7
V: TRBV5-1

CDR3: ASSPPGLLAEQF
D: NA
J: TRBJ2-1
V: TRBV6-2/TRBV6-3

CDR3: ASSEAGQGAYGYT
D: TRBD1
J: TRBJ1-2
V: TRBV2

CDR3: ASSGGGADTQY
D: TRBD2
J: TRBJ2-3
V: TRBV9

CDR3: ASSPRLAVSTDTQY
D: TRBD2
J: TRBJ2-3
V: TRBV9

CDR3: ASSSVRVSGPANYGYT
D: NA
J: TRBJ1-2
V: TRBV7-8

CDR3: ATLDRGYEQY
D: TRBD1
J: TRBJ2-7
V: TRBV19

CDR3: ASSLGPNTEAF
D: NA
J: TRBJ1-1
V: TRBV19

CDR3: ASSFRDRASYGYT
D: TRBD1
J: TRBJ1-2
V: TRBV27

CDR3: ASSADLLGDTQY
D: NA
J: TRBJ2-3
V: TRBV9

CDR3: ASSFQVREHSNYGYT
D: NA
J: TRBJ1-2
V: TRBV7-6

CDR3: ASSQEPSGVETQY
D: TRBD2
J: TRBJ2-5
V: TRBV4-1

CDR3: ASSSSSTDTQY
D: NA
J: TRBJ2-3
V: TRBV7-3

CDR3: SAGGGRSYGYT
D: NA
J: TRBJ1-2
V: TRBV29-1

CDR3: ASGSESDLTTLYEQY
D: NA
J: TRBJ2-7
V: TRBV28

CDR3: ASSYSIWGDNTIY
D: NA
J: TRBJ1-3
V: TRBV6-5

CDR3: ASSQDEWTTIMNTEAF
D: NA
J: TRBJ1-1
V: TRBV4-1

CDR3: ASSFSYNEQF
D: NA
J: TRBJ2-1
V: TRBV12-3/TRBV12-4

CDR3: ASSLKGVNTEAF
D: NA
J: TRBJ1-1
V: TRBV5-4

CDR3: ASSKGGSIFSYEQY
D: NA
J: TRBJ2-7
V: TRBV21-1

CDR3: AKEEGLGKY
D: NA
J: TRBJ2-7
V: TRBV30

CDR3: ASSITGTGDGNSPLH
D: TRBD1
J: TRBJ1-6
V: TRBV19

CDR3: ASSQDLDRATNYGYT
D: TRBD1
J: TRBJ1-2
V: TRBV3-1/TRBV3-2

CDR3: ASSLDRVIRL
D: NA
J: TRBJ2-7
V: TRBV11-2

CDR3: ASSQNNEQF
D: NA
J: TRBJ2-1
V: TRBV5-1

CDR3: ASAGPPQH
D: NA
J: TRBJ1-5
V: TRBV2

CDR3: AISGGSTGELF
D: NA
J: TRBJ2-2
V: TRBV10-3

CDR3: ASSQDLGRNGYT
D: NA
J: TRBJ1-2
V: TRBV4-1

CDR3: ASSSADREPQH
D: NA
J: TRBJ1-5
V: TRBV6-6

CDR3: ASSYSMGGTQY
D: NA
J: TRBJ2-3
V: TRBV6-2/TRBV6-3

CDR3: ASSLIGTGEYNSPLH
D: TRBD1
J: TRBJ1-6
V: TRBV4-2

CDR3: ASSRAGSSQPQH
D: NA
J: TRBJ1-5
V: TRBV3-1/TRBV3-2

CDR3: ASSTSWEDGAF
D: NA
J: TRBJ1-1
V: TRBV19